This record looks at one T cell receptor (beta chain) sequence and its context. This receptor's antigen is unknown. No per-base quality is available; no much larger clone lies one base away. V loses 5 bases of germline sequence and J loses 14 bases, and the interval between the two ends is 17 bases. From the germline V gene (reference sequence), CDR1 is DFQATT and CDR2 is SNEGSKA. From cysteine to phenylalanine, the CDR3 is 11 amino acids long. Only CDR3 DNA remains: 33 bases, in frame from the first base. The data are from a study of blood T cell repertoires in COVID-19 (dated by TCRdb to between 2020 and 2021). Some background on the complete study: Samples from collaborators originated in the United States, Italy and Spain and spanned both the acute and convalescent phases of COVID-19. The material from the prospective study consisted of cDNA or gDNA derived from T cells, B-cell-depleted T cells, or PBMCs. Deeply sampled blood TCRbeta repertoires from subjects exposed to, actively infected with, or recovered from COVID-19 were included in the dataset. The repertoires were released in a freely available public database meant as a resource for research on the immune response to SARS-CoV-2. Samples were obtained from the ongoing ImmuneRACE study (first 160 participants) and from over a thousand subjects provided by 6 global collaborators. The sample metadata nearly always contained a de-identified subject ID, COVID-19 status, age in years and sex. Where HLA class I and class II types were available, the types were taken from metadata supplied by the sample provider, not from assay-based typing. Study-wide conclusions, independent of this receptor: Clinical and demographic metadata were provided uncurated, with the amount varying by source and participant.

TCRbeta CDR3 regions were amplified from genomic DNA by means of the immunoSEQ Assay, a bias-controlled multiplex PCR. As for the original processing: The number of nucleated cells in each sample was estimated from the amplification of reference gene primers within the assay. Sequence reads were collapsed and filtered to measure the absolute abundance of every unique TCRbeta CDR3 rearrangement. For each sample, productive Simpson clonality was calculated as the square root of Simpson's diversity index over productive rearrangements. This is the immuneACCESS table as TCRdb keeps it, with only in-frame sequences that have V and J called. A part of the clones is gone; compared with another copy, unresolved V genes explain less than half, and the rest is unexplained. From that table come the V and J calls and clone size; the DNA was used to work out D and trimming. This sample lists approximately 220,000 clones; roughly 85% were detected once. The top ten hold around 4.6% of the sample.

Enrolling through a virtual design, the prospective study's participants ranged in age from roughly 18 to 95 years and lived across 24 United States geographic areas. In the prospective study, participants were assigned to cohorts based on the clinical history participants reported in a screening survey and a study questionnaire. Exposed participants were defined as having been in contact with someone with a PCR-confirmed or clinician-diagnosed COVID-19 case within 2 weeks of study entry. In the prospective study, whole blood, serum and a nasopharyngeal or oropharyngeal swab were collected from each participant by mobile phlebotomists. Additional blood draws and questionnaires over an approximately two-month period could optionally be provided by prospective study participants. Before DNA extraction, prospective study blood samples were shipped either frozen or at room temperature.

The source is a woman aged 45-65 years who had been exposed to COVID-19. Sequencing used PBMCs or T cells enriched from blood (not recorded which). The rearranged chain carries TRBV20-1 and TRBJ2-3; the D region possibly corresponds to TRBD2 (7 bases align). Here the CDR3 is given as CSAPMGGPRYF. Read as DNA, the sequence is TGCAGTGCTCCTATGGGGGGGCCGAGGTATTTT.